This T cell receptor (beta chain) is from a study of post-analysis software for immune sequencing data. V was cut by 3 bases and J by 4 bases, with 8 bases left in between. The CDR3 consists of 13 residues. General observations from the study: In patients, about 5 TRBV segments were more frequent than in controls, with TRBV5-6, TRBV5-1 and TRBV20-1 among them. Versus controls, multiple sclerosis patients showed significantly lower diversity (normalized Chao1).

Regarding this clonotype: Its target is unknown.

Every TCR beta cDNA library bore unique molecular identifiers. Roughly 0.5 million cDNA molecules were obtained from approximately 0.91 to 9.4 million T cells. MiXCR was run by TCRdb on the PCR reads, yielding one entry per CDR3 protein. The table records some 890,000 distinct CDR3 sequences, approximately 50% of them present only once. The chain joins TRBV12-3 or TRBV12-4 to TRBJ2-3; no clear D. This sequence was found in a girl between 10 and 17 years old with multiple sclerosis. What was sequenced was blood. CDR3 amino acids: CASSFGSPDTQYF. For the CDR3, the DNA is TGTGCCAGCAGTTTCGGGTCTCCAGATACGCAGTATTTT.